The rows below give T cell receptor beta chains drawn from one sample of a study of blood T cell repertoires in COVID-19. TCRdb keeps only in-frame clones here, not all; method: immunoSEQ multiplex PCR. This sample has 150,000 to 200,000 clones, with around 80% found just once. The sequencing sample was made of PBMCs or T cells enriched from blood (not recorded which). These receptor sequences come from a man in his fifties who had recovered from COVID-19. CDR3s include the opening cysteine and the closing phenylalanine or tryptophan. The D gene is left open where the match is weak. Not every row has a clone size; where given, it reads once, few, many or a size class.

V gene: TRBV25-1
J gene: TRBJ1-6
D gene: NA
clone size: NA
CDR3 DNA: TGTGCCAGCACCGAATACCAGACGGACGGGGGGAATTCACCCCTCCACTTT
CDR3 protein: CASTEYQTDGGNSPLHF

V gene: TRBV6-2/TRBV6-3
J gene: TRBJ2-7
D gene: NA
clone size: NA
CDR3 DNA: TGTGCCAGCAGTTCCCAAGGACACTCCTACGAGCAGTACTTC
CDR3 protein: CASSSQGHSYEQYF

V gene: TRBV6-1
J gene: TRBJ2-2
D gene: TRBD1
clone size: NA
CDR3 DNA: TGTGCCAGCAGTGAATATGGGGGACAGCTTCGTACCGGGGAGCTGTTTTTT
CDR3 protein: CASSEYGGQLRTGELFF

V gene: TRBV30
J gene: TRBJ2-3
D gene: NA
clone size: NA
CDR3 DNA: TGTGCCTGGAGCCCGGGGGGCGATACGCAGTATTTT
CDR3 protein: CAWSPGGDTQYF

V gene: TRBV2
J gene: TRBJ2-1
D gene: NA
clone size: NA
CDR3 DNA: TGTGCCAGCTGCCAGGGAGGATACAATGAGCAGTTCTTC
CDR3 protein: CASCQGGYNEQFF

V gene: TRBV28
J gene: TRBJ2-1
D gene: NA
clone size: NA
CDR3 DNA: TGTGCCACCGGAGGGGTTCACGAGCAGTTCTTC
CDR3 protein: CATGGVHEQFF

V gene: TRBV28
J gene: TRBJ2-1
D gene: NA
clone size: NA
CDR3 DNA: TGTGCCAGCAGTCTTCCGAAGAGGGAGGTAAGGAATGAGCAGTTCTTC
CDR3 protein: CASSLPKREVRNEQFF

V gene: TRBV19
J gene: TRBJ2-7
D gene: TRBD1
clone size: once
CDR3 DNA: TGTGCCAGTAGTACCGGACAGGTCCACTCCTACGAGCAGTACTTC
CDR3 protein: CASSTGQVHSYEQYF

V gene: TRBV7-2
J gene: TRBJ1-1
D gene: TRBD1
clone size: NA
CDR3 DNA: TGTGCCAGCAGACAGTGGACAGGGGCCACTGAAGCTTTCTTT
CDR3 protein: CASRQWTGATEAFF

V gene: TRBV19
J gene: TRBJ2-7
D gene: NA
clone size: NA
CDR3 DNA: TGTGCCAGTAGTACTGGACTGGGCAGCTACGAGCAGTACTTC
CDR3 protein: CASSTGLGSYEQYF

V gene: TRBV12-1
J gene: TRBJ2-1
D gene: NA
clone size: NA
CDR3 DNA: TGTGCCAGCAGCTTTCAGCGGGGGGCCTCCTACAATGAGCAGTTCTTC
CDR3 protein: CASSFQRGASYNEQFF

V gene: TRBV5-4
J gene: TRBJ2-7
D gene: TRBD2
clone size: few
CDR3 DNA: TGTGCCAGCAGCTTGTTATTTAGCGGGAGGCTATACGAGCAGTACTTC
CDR3 protein: CASSLLFSGRLYEQYF

V gene: TRBV6-5
J gene: TRBJ1-5
D gene: TRBD1
clone size: NA
CDR3 DNA: TGTGCCAGCAGAAGTCCCGGGACAGGGAGTTTACCCCAGCATTTT
CDR3 protein: CASRSPGTGSLPQHF

V gene: TRBV15
J gene: TRBJ2-5
D gene: NA
clone size: NA
CDR3 DNA: TGTGCCACCAGCAGCCCCACCCTAACTGCAGGGGCCTACCAAGAGACCCAGTACTTC
CDR3 protein: CATSSPTLTAGAYQETQYF

V gene: TRBV2
J gene: TRBJ1-2
D gene: NA
clone size: many
CDR3 DNA: TGTGCCAGCAGTGAAGTCGGTAACTATGGCTACACCTTC
CDR3 protein: CASSEVGNYGYTF

V gene: TRBV27
J gene: TRBJ1-3
D gene: NA
clone size: NA
CDR3 DNA: TGTGCCAGCAGGAGTAGTGGTGGAAACACCATATATTTT
CDR3 protein: CASRSSGGNTIYF

V gene: TRBV27
J gene: TRBJ1-4
D gene: NA
clone size: NA
CDR3 DNA: TGTGCCGGTAAGGGACAAAAGGGTGAAAAACTGTTTTTT
CDR3 protein: CAGKGQKGEKLFF

V gene: TRBV5-8
J gene: TRBJ1-6
D gene: TRBD1
clone size: NA
CDR3 DNA: TGTGCCAGCATCGACAGGGTGTCTAATTCACCCCTCCACTTT
CDR3 protein: CASIDRVSNSPLHF

V gene: TRBV27
J gene: TRBJ2-3
D gene: NA
clone size: NA
CDR3 DNA: TGTGCCAGCAGTCCACCGGGGGGACAGGGCACAGATACGCAGTATTTT
CDR3 protein: CASSPPGGQGTDTQYF

V gene: TRBV5-1
J gene: TRBJ2-7
D gene: NA
clone size: NA
CDR3 DNA: TGCGCCAGCAGCTTAGGGACTGACGAGCAGTACTTC
CDR3 protein: CASSLGTDEQYF

V gene: TRBV10-3
J gene: TRBJ1-1
D gene: TRBD1
clone size: NA
CDR3 DNA: TGTGCCATCAGTGAGCCGGGACAGGGGAAAGAGGCTTTCTTT
CDR3 protein: CAISEPGQGKEAFF

V gene: TRBV5-1
J gene: TRBJ1-4
D gene: NA
clone size: once
CDR3 DNA: TGCGCCAGCAGCTTGGAGAGCAGGGCGACTAATGAAAAACTGTTTTTT
CDR3 protein: CASSLESRATNEKLFF

V gene: TRBV9
J gene: TRBJ2-5
D gene: NA
clone size: NA
CDR3 DNA: TGTGCCAGCAGCGTAGGAGACCAAGAGACCCAGTACTTC
CDR3 protein: CASSVGDQETQYF

V gene: TRBV28
J gene: TRBJ2-2
D gene: NA
clone size: NA
CDR3 DNA: TGTGCCAGCAGTTGGAGCACGAACACCGGGGAGCTGTTTTTT
CDR3 protein: CASSWSTNTGELFF

V gene: TRBV3-1/TRBV3-2
J gene: TRBJ2-7
D gene: NA
clone size: many
CDR3 DNA: TGTGCCAGCAGCCAAGCATCCCTAGCGAGCTCCTACGAGCAGTACTTC
CDR3 protein: CASSQASLASSYEQYF

V gene: TRBV9
J gene: TRBJ2-2
D gene: NA
clone size: NA
CDR3 DNA: TGTGCCAGCAGCGCGAACAGGGTTAACACCGGGGAGCTGTTTTTT
CDR3 protein: CASSANRVNTGELFF

V gene: TRBV9
J gene: TRBJ1-2
D gene: TRBD1
clone size: NA
CDR3 DNA: TGTGCCAGCAGCGTAGATGCAAACAGGGGGAAGGGCTACACCTTC
CDR3 protein: CASSVDANRGKGYTF

V gene: TRBV7-9
J gene: TRBJ2-3
D gene: NA
clone size: many
CDR3 DNA: TGTGCCAGCAGCCAGGCCAGCACAGATACGCAGTATTTT
CDR3 protein: CASSQASTDTQYF

V gene: TRBV9
J gene: TRBJ2-1
D gene: TRBD2
clone size: few
CDR3 DNA: TGTGCCAGCAGCGCCAGACTAGCGGGAGTTTACAATGAGCAGTTCTTC
CDR3 protein: CASSARLAGVYNEQFF

V gene: TRBV27
J gene: TRBJ1-2
D gene: NA
clone size: NA
CDR3 DNA: TGTGCCAGCAGTTTATGGCCACCCGAGGGTGGCTACACCTTC
CDR3 protein: CASSLWPPEGGYTF

V gene: TRBV5-1
J gene: TRBJ2-3
D gene: NA
clone size: NA
CDR3 DNA: TGCGCCAGCCGGGCGGGGGCCAACACAGATACGCAGTATTTT
CDR3 protein: CASRAGANTDTQYF

V gene: TRBV24-1
J gene: TRBJ1-1
D gene: TRBD1
clone size: NA
CDR3 DNA: TGTGCCACCAGTGATTTGCTAAGGGGGCGCGCTTTCTTT
CDR3 protein: CATSDLLRGRAFF

V gene: TRBV9
J gene: TRBJ2-1
D gene: TRBD2
clone size: NA
CDR3 DNA: TGTGCCAGCAGCGTAGTAACGGGGGGACCCTACAATGAGCAGTTCTTC
CDR3 protein: CASSVVTGGPYNEQFF

V gene: TRBV5-1
J gene: TRBJ1-4
D gene: TRBD1
clone size: NA
CDR3 DNA: TGCGCCAGCAGCTTGCCAGGGGGCACGGAAAAACTGTTTTTT
CDR3 protein: CASSLPGGTEKLFF